The 29 T cell receptor beta chains listed next were all sequenced from one sample in a study of cytomegalovirus exposure and HLA in healthy donors. Amplification used 60 Vbeta primers and 13 Jbeta primers. Profiling relied on immunoSEQ multiplex PCR, and the TCRdb table lists in-frame clones only, not all of them. The data contain about 110,000 clones, approximately 80% of them singletons. The sequencing input was PBMCs. The receptors were gathered from a man aged 45 to 65 in good health and CMV-seronegative.

In this sample, this clone turned up once. This chain links TRBV19 with TRBJ1-1, with a possible D match to TRBD1 (5 bases). Germline assignment: CDR1 LNHDA and CDR2 SQIVND (reference sequence). This CDR3 has 14 residues. V shed 9 bases and J shed 0 bases, with 14 bases lying between them. Here the CDR3 DNA reads TGTGCCAGCCAAGGGGCGGGGATGAACACTGAAGCTTTCTTT. This sequence encodes CASQGAGMNTEAFF.

This chain uses TRBV5-1 with TRBJ1-1; 11 bases fit TRBD1. The CDR3 sequence is 16 residues long. Germline trimming cut 4 bases from V and 2 bases from J; bases unmatched to any gene: 7. CDR1 and CDR2 (germline): SGHRS, YFSETQ. Here the CDR3 reads CASSAGQGAANTEAFF. CDR3 sequence (DNA): TGCGCCAGCAGCGCCGGACAGGGGGCCGCTAACACTGAAGCTTTCTTT.

The chain links TRBV11-1 to TRBJ2-5; the D is unclear. Trimming took off 3 bases at V and 4 bases at J, with 6 bases between the two ends. The CDR3 has 12 residues. Per the germline V gene, CDR1 is SGHAT and CDR2 is FQDESV (reference sequence). The CDR3: CASSLQVETQYF. Here the CDR3 DNA reads TGTGCCAGCAGCTTGCAGGTAGAGACCCAGTACTTC.

CDR3 amino acids: CASSLQQSTDTQYF. CDR3 in DNA: TGCGCCAGCAGCTTACAACAGAGCACAGATACGCAGTATTTT. The chain carries TRBV5-1 and TRBJ2-3; D unresolved. This CDR3 spans 14 amino acids. Germline V CDR1 and CDR2: SGHRS, YFSETQ. The V gene lost 2 bases and the J gene lost 0 bases, with 7 bases spanning the gap.

The V gene is TRBV6-4, the J gene TRBJ1-2, with a tentative D call TRBD1 (6 bases). Looked up from germline, CDR1 is MRHNA and CDR2 is SNTAGT. This CDR3 has 13 amino acids. The V and J ends lost 5 bases and 11 bases respectively, with 18 bases between them. For the CDR3, the DNA is TGTGCCAGCAGTCCGGGGGGCTTAGTCCAATACACCTTC. Amino acid sequence: CASSPGGLVQYTF.

This chain connects TRBV18 to TRBJ2-7, with 7 bases fitting TRBD1. Looked up from germline, CDR1 is KGHSH and CDR2 is LQKENI. The length of the CDR3 is 14 residues. The V segment lost 4 bases and the J segment 2 bases; nucleotides outside the gene matches: 5. The CDR3 DNA sequence: TGTGCCAGCTCACTTCGGGACAGCCCCTACGAGCAGTACGTC. Its protein is CASSLRDSPYEQYV.

The chain employs TRBV4-1 and TRBJ1-1; 7 bases are a match to TRBD1. J lost 4 bases, V lost 0 bases, and 2 bases had no gene match. Looked up from germline, CDR1 is MGHRA and CDR2 is YSYEKL. The CDR3 has 14 residues. DNA of the CDR3: TGCGCCAGCAGCCAAGAGGGGGACAGCACTGAAGCTTTCTTT. This codes for CASSQEGDSTEAFF.

This sequence joins TRBV11-1 and TRBJ2-5; tentative D call: TRBD2 (6 bases). The CDR3 runs 13 residues. Germline CDR1 reads SGHAT; CDR2 reads FQDESV (reference sequence). The V end lost 0 bases, the J end lost 5 bases, and 7 bases lay between the germline ends. CDR3 region: CASSLAGRETQYF. The CDR3, as DNA: TGTGCCAGCAGCTTAGCGGGGAGGGAGACCCAGTACTTC.

A remark on this clone: The identical CDR3 is also encoded by other nucleotide sequences in the sample. The chain employs TRBV19 and TRBJ2-5; 7 bases map to TRBD2. The CDR3 covers 15 residues. Per the germline V gene, CDR1 is LNHDA and CDR2 is SQIVND (reference sequence). The J segment lost 2 bases and the V segment lost 1 base, leaving 4 bases of the junction unmatched. CDR3 sequence: CASSIGGGGQETQYF. In DNA form, the CDR3 reads TGTGCCAGTAGTATAGGTGGGGGGGGTCAAGAGACCCAGTACTTC.

The CDR3 is CASSLAGSNQPQHF. CDR3 DNA: TGTGCCAGCAGCTTAGCCGGGAGCAATCAGCCCCAGCATTTT. The rearrangement links TRBV7-2 to TRBJ1-5; D not certain. The V gene lost 0 bases and the J gene lost 1 base, with 4 bases spanning the gap. CDR1 is SGHTA and CDR2 is FQGNSA in the germline V gene. CDR3 length equals 14 residues. The full variable domain, rest sourced from reference TRBV7-2 and TRBJ1-5, is GAGVSQSPSNKVTEKGKDVELRCDPISGHTALYWYRQSLGQGLEFLIYFQGNSAPDKSGLPSDRFSAERTGGSVSTLTIQRTQQEDSAVYLCASSLAGSNQPQHFGDGTRLSIL.

V and J are TRBV15 and TRBJ2-1; 8 bases agree with TRBD1. Germline V gene sequence: CDR1 LNHNV, CDR2 YYDKDF (reference sequence). The CDR3 runs to 19 residues. The junction had 18 bases not matched to a gene; V was cut back by 0 bases and J by 8 bases. CDR3 region: CATSREDFWQGASNHEQFF. As DNA, the CDR3 is TGTGCCACCAGCAGAGAGGATTTTTGGCAGGGGGCTAGTAACCATGAGCAGTTCTTC.

A note on this clone: Other DNA variants within this sample encode the same CDR3. J is TRBJ1-1 and V is TRBV7-3, with unresolved D. Germline V gene lookup returns CDR1 SGHTA and CDR2 FQGTGA. This CDR3 region has 14 residues. With 2 bases removed from V and 0 bases from J, the gap between germline ends came to 7 bases. This CDR3 reads CASSLAGMNTEAFF. The CDR3 DNA reads TGTGCCAGCAGCTTAGCAGGTATGAACACTGAAGCTTTCTTT.

This chain uses TRBV5-1 with TRBJ2-2; D remains unclear. Trimming removed 0 bases from V and 6 bases from J, with 9 bases in between. Germline assignment: CDR1 SGHRS and CDR2 YFSETQ. The CDR3 consists of 14 residues. The CDR3 protein is CASSLAEFSGELFF. The CDR3 coding sequence is TGCGCCAGCAGCTTGGCCGAGTTTTCCGGGGAGCTGTTTTTT.

The rearrangement links TRBV5-4 to TRBJ2-5, with a weak D call TRBD1 (6 bases). The CDR3 spans 13 residues. V lost 4 bases and J 2 bases, leaving 9 bases between the germline ends. Germline CDR1 SGHNT, CDR2 YYREEE (reference sequence). This CDR3 is CASSRTEQETQYF. The DNA for the CDR3 is TGTGCCAGCAGCCGGACAGAACAAGAGACCCAGTACTTC.

J is TRBJ2-1 and V is TRBV5-1; 9 bases line up with TRBD1. Looked up from germline, CDR1 is SGHRS and CDR2 is YFSETQ. Trimming cost V 4 bases and J 0 bases; bases outside gene matches: 2. The CDR3 consists of 15 residues. CDR3 sequence (DNA): TGCGCCAGCAGCGAGGGACAGGGCTCCTACAATGAGCAGTTCTTC. Protein product: CASSEGQGSYNEQFF.

This chain connects TRBV7-6 to TRBJ2-4; 9 nucleotides line up with TRBD1. Germline V gene lookup returns CDR1 SGHVS and CDR2 FNYEAQ. This CDR3 contains 13 residues. V lost 1 base to trimming and J lost 14 bases; unmatched junction nucleotides: 6. This CDR3 reads CASSLDGDREKYF. The CDR3 DNA reads as TGTGCCAGCAGCTTAGACGGGGACAGGGAGAAGTACTTC.

The rearrangement joins TRBV28 to TRBJ1-2; D is unresolved. The CDR3 extends over 14 amino acids. Germline V CDR1 and CDR2: MDHEN, SYDVKM. V dropped 2 bases and J dropped 0 bases, with 7 bases sitting between them. The CDR3 nucleotides are TGTGCCAGCAGTTTAAGCCTAGCTAACTATGGCTACACCTTC. It specifies CASSLSLANYGYTF.

This sequence joins TRBV6-1 and TRBJ2-7; D not certain. CDR1 MNHNS and CDR2 SASEGT come from the germline V gene. The CDR3 loop spans 15 amino acids. CDR3 bases: TGTGCCAGCAGTGATGAGTCCCGCGGTTCCTTCGAGCAGTACGTC. It yields the protein CASSDESRGSFEQYV.

The rearrangement links TRBV6-1 to TRBJ1-5; TRBD1 aligns across 7 bases. Germline lookup yields CDR1 MNHNS and CDR2 SASEGT. J lost 3 bases, V lost 6 bases, and 8 bases had no gene match. The CDR3 consists of 15 residues. CDR3 bases: TGTGCCAGCAGCCTAACAGGGGCACTCAATCAGCCCCAGCATTTT. This translates into CASSLTGALNQPQHF.

The rearrangement joins TRBV27 to TRBJ1-4, with D uncertain. The length of the CDR3 is 14 residues. The ends were cut back, 6 bases at V and 0 bases at J, with 8 bases in the middle. Germline V CDR1 and CDR2: MNHEY, SMNVEV (reference sequence). CDR3 sequence: CASRLTATNEKLFF. CDR3 nucleotides: TGTGCCAGCAGACTTACCGCAACTAATGAAAAACTGTTTTTT.

V and J are TRBV28 and TRBJ1-5, with 10 bases matching TRBD1. Unmatched junction bases numbered 12, after V lost 7 bases and J lost 6 bases. The CDR3 runs 16 residues. Germline CDR1 MDHEN, CDR2 SYDVKM. The CDR3 DNA is TGTGCCAGCATAGGGACAGGGGCACGTCTAGGTCAGCCCCAGCATTTT. It is translated as CASIGTGARLGQPQHF.

This clone has more than one count but fewer than ten. This chain uses TRBV2 with TRBJ1-5, with D maybe TRBD1 (6 bases). The V and J ends lost 6 bases and 4 bases respectively, with 10 bases between them. The CDR3 sequence is 13 residues long. From germline, CDR1 is SNHLY and CDR2 FYNNEI. CDR3 protein: CASSGQKNQPQHF. The CDR3 nucleotides read TGTGCCAGCAGCGGACAGAAGAATCAGCCCCAGCATTTT.

This chain uses TRBV19 with TRBJ2-2; D uncertain. The CDR3 is made up of 14 amino acids. Germline CDR1 is LNHDA and CDR2 is SQIVND (reference sequence). Trimming took 5 bases from V and 5 from J, leaving 12 bases between them. CDR3 DNA: TGTGCCAGTAGTCCTCTTGGGCAGACCGGGGAGCTGTTTTTT. Translating gives CASSPLGQTGELFF.

The V call is TRBV7-9, the J call TRBJ2-1; D possibly corresponds to TRBD2 (5 bases). V was trimmed by 5 bases and J by 0 bases, leaving 11 bases between them. Germline V gives CDR1 SEHNR, CDR2 FQNEAQ (reference sequence). The CDR3 is made up of 15 amino acids. CDR3 in amino acids: CASSPSDFSYNEQFF. The CDR3 coding sequence is TGTGCCAGCAGCCCCTCGGACTTCTCCTACAATGAGCAGTTCTTC.

This rearrangement joins TRBV10-2 to TRBJ2-5; D may be TRBD1 (7 bases). Germline V gene lookup returns CDR1 WSHSY and CDR2 SAAADI. The CDR3 has 13 amino acids. V was cut by 8 bases and J by 2 bases, with 12 bases left in between. DNA of the CDR3: TGCGCCAGCGGGGGGACAGCACAAGAGACCCAGTACTTC. Translating it yields CASGGTAQETQYF.

The chain is built from TRBV5-4 and TRBJ1-4, with a possible D match to TRBD1 (6 bases). Trimming cost V 3 bases and J 8 bases, with 17 bases left between them. CDR1 is SGHNT, CDR2 YYREEE, per germline (reference sequence). The CDR3 covers 15 residues. The CDR3 protein is CASSSSTRGGEKLFF. CDR3 DNA: TGTGCCAGCAGCTCCTCGACCAGGGGCGGAGAAAAACTGTTTTTT.

The V and J genes are TRBV7-9 and TRBJ1-1, with D uncertain. Germline CDR1 is SEHNR and CDR2 is FQNEAQ (reference sequence). V shed 5 bases and J shed 9 bases, with 13 bases lying between them. The CDR3 has 12 residues. This CDR3 is CASSIPGKKAFF. In DNA, the CDR3 is TGTGCCAGCAGCATTCCCGGGAAAAAAGCTTTCTTT. The whole variable domain, filled in from reference TRBV7-9 and TRBJ1-1, reads DTGVSQNPRHKITKRGQNVTFRCDPISEHNRLYWYRQTLGQGPEFLTYFQNEAQLEKSRLLSDRFSAERPKGSFSTLEIQRTEQGDSAMYLCASSIPGKKAFFGQGTRLTVV.

The chain joins TRBV6-1 to TRBJ2-3, with 9 positions matching TRBD2. Germline CDR1 MNHNS, CDR2 SASEGT. Trimming cost V 9 bases and J 5 bases; bases outside gene matches: 12. CDR3 length: 15 amino acids. This chain's CDR3 is CASKQPGLAKDTQYF. The CDR3 DNA reads TGTGCCAGTAAACAGCCGGGACTAGCAAAAGATACGCAGTATTTT.

This clone was seen more than once but under ten times. The CDR3 DNA is TGTGCCAGCAGTGACGCGGACAGGGGGCAACACAATGAGCAGTTCTTC. As protein: CASSDADRGQHNEQFF. The chain employs TRBV6-1 and TRBJ2-1; 11 bases are a match to TRBD1. CDR3 length equals 16 residues. CDR1 MNHNS and CDR2 SASEGT come from the germline V gene. V lost 3 bases, J lost 5 bases, and 6 bases stayed unmatched.